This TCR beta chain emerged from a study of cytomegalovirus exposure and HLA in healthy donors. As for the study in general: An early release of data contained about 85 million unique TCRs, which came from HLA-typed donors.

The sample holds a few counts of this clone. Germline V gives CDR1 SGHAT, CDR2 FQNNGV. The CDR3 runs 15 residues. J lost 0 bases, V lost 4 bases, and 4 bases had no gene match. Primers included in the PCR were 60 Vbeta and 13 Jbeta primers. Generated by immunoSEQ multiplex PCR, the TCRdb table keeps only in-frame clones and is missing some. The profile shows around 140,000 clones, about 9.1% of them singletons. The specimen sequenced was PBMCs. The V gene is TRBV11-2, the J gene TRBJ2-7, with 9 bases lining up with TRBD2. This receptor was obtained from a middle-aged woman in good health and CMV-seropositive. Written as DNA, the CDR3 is TGTGCCAGCAGCTCTAGACTAGCGGCCTCCTACGAGCAGTACTTC. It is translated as CASSSRLAASYEQYF.